The T cell receptor beta chain described here comes from a study of blood T cell repertoires in COVID-19. Study at large: The United States, Italy and Spain supplied acute and convalescent COVID-19 samples. T cells, B-cell-depleted T cells, or PBMCs supplied cDNA or gDNA.

In the authors' methods: Reference gene primer amplification gave estimated nucleated cell counts. The protocol was immunoSEQ multiplex PCR, while the TCRdb copy is restricted to in-frame clones and leaves out a portion. The V and J calls and clone size are taken from that table; D and trimming were inferred from the DNA. The sample lists some 130,000 clones, around 90% seen once, with around 3.7% in the top ten. The sequence came from a man over 45 with active COVID-19. Material for sequencing was peripheral blood.

In DNA, the CDR3 is TGTGCCAGCAGCCACCCGACAGGGATTAAACCCCTCCACTTT. Translated, it gives CASSHPTGIKPLHF. The chain combines TRBV5-8 with TRBJ1-6; 7 nucleotides align to TRBD1. The CDR3 has 14 amino acids. Germline CDR1 is SGHTS and CDR2 is YDEGEE. The J segment lost 12 bases and the V segment lost 4 bases, leaving 10 bases of the junction unmatched.